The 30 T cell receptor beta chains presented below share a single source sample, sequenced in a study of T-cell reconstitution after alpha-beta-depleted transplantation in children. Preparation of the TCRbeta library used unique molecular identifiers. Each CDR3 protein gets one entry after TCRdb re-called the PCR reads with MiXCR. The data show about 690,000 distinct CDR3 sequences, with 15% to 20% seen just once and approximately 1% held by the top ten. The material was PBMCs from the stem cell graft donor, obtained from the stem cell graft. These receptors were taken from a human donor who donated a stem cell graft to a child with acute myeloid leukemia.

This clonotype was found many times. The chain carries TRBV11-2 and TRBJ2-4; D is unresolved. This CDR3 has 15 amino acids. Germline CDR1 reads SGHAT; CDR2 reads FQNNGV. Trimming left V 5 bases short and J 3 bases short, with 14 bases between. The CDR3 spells CASSRITRYKNIQYF. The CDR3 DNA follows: TGTGCCAGCAGCCGAATTACACGTTACAAAAACATTCAGTACTTC.

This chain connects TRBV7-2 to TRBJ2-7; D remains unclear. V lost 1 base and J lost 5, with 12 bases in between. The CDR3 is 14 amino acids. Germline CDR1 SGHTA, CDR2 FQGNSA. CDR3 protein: CASSLVAQVDEQYF. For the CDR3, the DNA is TGTGCCAGCAGCTTAGTCGCCCAGGTTGACGAGCAGTACTTC.

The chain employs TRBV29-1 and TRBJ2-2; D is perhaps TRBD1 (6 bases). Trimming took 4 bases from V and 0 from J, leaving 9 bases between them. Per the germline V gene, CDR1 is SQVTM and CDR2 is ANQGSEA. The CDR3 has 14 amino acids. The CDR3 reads CSVVDRTNTGELFF. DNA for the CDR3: TGCAGCGTTGTAGACAGGACGAACACCGGGGAGCTGTTTTTT.

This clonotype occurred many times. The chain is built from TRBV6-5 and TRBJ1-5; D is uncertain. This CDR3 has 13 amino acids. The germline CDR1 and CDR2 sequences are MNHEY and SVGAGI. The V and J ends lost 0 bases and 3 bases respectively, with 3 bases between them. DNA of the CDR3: TGTGCCAGCAGTTACTCTAACAATCAGCCCCAGCATTTT. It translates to CASSYSNNQPQHF.

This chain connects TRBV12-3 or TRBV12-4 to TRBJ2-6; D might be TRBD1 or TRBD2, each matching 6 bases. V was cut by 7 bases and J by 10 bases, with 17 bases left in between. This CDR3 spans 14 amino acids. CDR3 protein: CASTTPGGLNVLTF. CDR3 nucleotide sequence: TGTGCCAGCACCACCCCCGGGGGCCTAAACGTCCTGACTTTC.

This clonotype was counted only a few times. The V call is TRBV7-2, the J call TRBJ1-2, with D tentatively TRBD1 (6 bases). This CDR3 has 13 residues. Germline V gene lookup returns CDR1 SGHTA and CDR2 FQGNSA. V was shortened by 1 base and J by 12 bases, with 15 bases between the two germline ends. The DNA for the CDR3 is TGTGCCAGCAGCTTAGACTCATCCGGGGGCCACACCTTC. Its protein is CASSLDSSGGHTF.

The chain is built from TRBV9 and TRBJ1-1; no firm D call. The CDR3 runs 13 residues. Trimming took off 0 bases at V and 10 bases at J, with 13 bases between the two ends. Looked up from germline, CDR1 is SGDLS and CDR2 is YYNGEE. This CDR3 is CASSVEGQPPAFF. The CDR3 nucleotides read TGTGCCAGCAGCGTAGAAGGGCAGCCCCCAGCTTTCTTT.

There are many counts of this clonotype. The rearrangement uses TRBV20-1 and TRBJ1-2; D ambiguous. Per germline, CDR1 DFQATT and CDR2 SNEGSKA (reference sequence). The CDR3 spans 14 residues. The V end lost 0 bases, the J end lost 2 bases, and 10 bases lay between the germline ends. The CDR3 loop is CSARDPAGNYGYTF. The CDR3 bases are TGCAGTGCTAGAGATCCGGCAGGAAACTATGGCTACACCTTC.

This CDR3 is CASSPRGALNTGELFF. In DNA form, the CDR3 reads TGTGCCAGCTCACCACGGGGGGCACTGAACACCGGGGAGCTGTTTTTT. V is TRBV18 and J is TRBJ2-2; D is tentatively TRBD1 or TRBD2 (6 bases each). V dropped 1 base and J dropped 1 base, with 10 bases sitting between them. The germline V gene has CDR1 KGHSH and CDR2 LQKENI. The CDR3 has 16 amino acids.

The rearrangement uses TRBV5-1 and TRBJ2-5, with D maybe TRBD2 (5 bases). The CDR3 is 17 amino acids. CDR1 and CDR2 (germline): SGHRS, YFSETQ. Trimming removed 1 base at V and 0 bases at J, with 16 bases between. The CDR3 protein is CASSLRSLPRDQETQYF. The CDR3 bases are TGCGCCAGCAGCTTGCGCTCTCTTCCGAGGGACCAAGAGACCCAGTACTTC.

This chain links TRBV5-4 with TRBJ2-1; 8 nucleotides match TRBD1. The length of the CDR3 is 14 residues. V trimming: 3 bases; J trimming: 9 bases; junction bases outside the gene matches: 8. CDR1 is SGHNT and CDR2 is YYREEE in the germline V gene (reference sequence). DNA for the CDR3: TGTGCCAGCAGCTACCCACAGGGGGACCGTGAGCAGTTCTTC. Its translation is CASSYPQGDREQFF. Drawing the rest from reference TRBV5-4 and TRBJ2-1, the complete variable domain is ETGVTQSPTHLIKTRGQQVTLRCSSQSGHNTVSWYQQALGQGPQFIFQYYREEENGRGNFPPRFSGLQFPNYSSELNVNALELDDSALYLCASSYPQGDREQFFGPGTRLTVL.

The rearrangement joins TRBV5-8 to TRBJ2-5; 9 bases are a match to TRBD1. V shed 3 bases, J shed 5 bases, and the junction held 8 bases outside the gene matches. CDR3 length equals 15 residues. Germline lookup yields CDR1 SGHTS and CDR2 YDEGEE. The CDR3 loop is CASSSTGQGQETQYF. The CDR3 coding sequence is TGTGCCAGCAGCTCGACTGGACAGGGGCAGGAGACCCAGTACTTC.

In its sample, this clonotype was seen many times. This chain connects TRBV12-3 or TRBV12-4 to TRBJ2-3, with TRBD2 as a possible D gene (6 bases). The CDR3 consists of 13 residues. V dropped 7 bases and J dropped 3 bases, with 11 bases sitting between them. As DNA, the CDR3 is TGTGCCAGCACCCAAGGAGGGACAGATACGCAGTATTTT. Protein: CASTQGGTDTQYF.

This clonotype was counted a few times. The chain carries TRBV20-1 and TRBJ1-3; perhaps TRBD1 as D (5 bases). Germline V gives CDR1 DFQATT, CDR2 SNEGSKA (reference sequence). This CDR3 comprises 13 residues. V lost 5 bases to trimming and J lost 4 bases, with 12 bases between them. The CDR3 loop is CSAGGYMGNTIYF. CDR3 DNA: TGCAGTGCTGGGGGATACATGGGAAACACCATATATTTT.

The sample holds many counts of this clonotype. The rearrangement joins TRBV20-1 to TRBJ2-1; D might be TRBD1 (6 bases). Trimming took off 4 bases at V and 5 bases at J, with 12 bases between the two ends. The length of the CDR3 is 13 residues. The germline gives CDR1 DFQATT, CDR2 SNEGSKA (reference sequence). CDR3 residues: CSAKKQGNNEQFF. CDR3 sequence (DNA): TGCAGTGCTAAGAAACAGGGAAACAATGAGCAGTTCTTC.

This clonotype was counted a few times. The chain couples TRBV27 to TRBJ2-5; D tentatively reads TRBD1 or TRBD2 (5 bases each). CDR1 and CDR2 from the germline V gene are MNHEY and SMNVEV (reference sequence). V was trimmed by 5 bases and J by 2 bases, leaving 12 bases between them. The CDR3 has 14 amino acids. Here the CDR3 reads CASSTRDGQETQYF. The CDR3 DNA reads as TGTGCCAGCAGTACCCGGGACGGGCAAGAGACCCAGTACTTC.

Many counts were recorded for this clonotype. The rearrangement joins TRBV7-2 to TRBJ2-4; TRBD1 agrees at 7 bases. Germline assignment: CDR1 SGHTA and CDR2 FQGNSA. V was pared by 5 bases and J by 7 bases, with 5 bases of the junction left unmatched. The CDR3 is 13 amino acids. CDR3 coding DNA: TGTGCCAGCAGCCCAGAGGGGGCCAACATTCAGTACTTC. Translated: CASSPEGANIQYF.

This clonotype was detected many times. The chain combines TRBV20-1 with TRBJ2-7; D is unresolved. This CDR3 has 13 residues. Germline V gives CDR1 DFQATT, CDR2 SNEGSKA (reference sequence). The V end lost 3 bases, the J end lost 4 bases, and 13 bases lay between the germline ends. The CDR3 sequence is CSASQVSGYEQYF. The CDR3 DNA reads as TGCAGTGCTAGCCAAGTTTCGGGTTACGAGCAGTACTTC.

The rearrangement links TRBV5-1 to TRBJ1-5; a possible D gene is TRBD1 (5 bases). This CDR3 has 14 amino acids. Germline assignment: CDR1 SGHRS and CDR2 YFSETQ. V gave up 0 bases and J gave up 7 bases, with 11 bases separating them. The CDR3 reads CASSLVTGGQPQHF. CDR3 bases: TGCGCCAGCAGCTTGGTGACGGGGGGGCAGCCCCAGCATTTT.

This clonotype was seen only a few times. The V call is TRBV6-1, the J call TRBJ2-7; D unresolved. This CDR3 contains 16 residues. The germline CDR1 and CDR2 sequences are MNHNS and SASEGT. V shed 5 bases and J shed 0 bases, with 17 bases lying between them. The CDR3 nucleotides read TGTGCCAGCAGTCCCCTGGCAGGTCCGAGCTCCTACGAGCAGTACTTC. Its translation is CASSPLAGPSSYEQYF.

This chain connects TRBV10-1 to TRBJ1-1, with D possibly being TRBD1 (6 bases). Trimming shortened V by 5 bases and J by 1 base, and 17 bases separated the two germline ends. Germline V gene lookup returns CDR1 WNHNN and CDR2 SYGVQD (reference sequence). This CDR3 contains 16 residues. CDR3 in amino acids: CASSNRTGRGNTEAFF. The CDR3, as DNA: TGCGCCAGCAGTAATCGAACAGGGCGGGGGAACACTGAAGCTTTCTTT.

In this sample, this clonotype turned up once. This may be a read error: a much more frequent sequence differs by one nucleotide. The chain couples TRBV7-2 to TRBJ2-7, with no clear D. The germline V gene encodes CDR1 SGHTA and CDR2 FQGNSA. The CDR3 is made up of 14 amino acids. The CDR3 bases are TGTGCCAGCAGCCCCCAGACCGGTGCCTACGAGCAGCACTTC. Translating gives CASSPQTGAYEQHF.

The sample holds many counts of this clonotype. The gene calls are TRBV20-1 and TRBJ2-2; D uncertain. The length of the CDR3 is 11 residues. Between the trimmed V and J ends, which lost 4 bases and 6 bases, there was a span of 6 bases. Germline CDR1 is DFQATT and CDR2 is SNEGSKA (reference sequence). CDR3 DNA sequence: TGCAGTGCTAAAGGGCCCGGGGAGCTGTTTTTT. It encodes CSAKGPGELFF.

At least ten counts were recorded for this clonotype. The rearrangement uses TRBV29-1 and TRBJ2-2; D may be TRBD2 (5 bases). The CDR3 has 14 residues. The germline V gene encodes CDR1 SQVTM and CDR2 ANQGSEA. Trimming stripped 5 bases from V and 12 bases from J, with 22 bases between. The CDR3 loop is CSVLEGGGDQQLFF. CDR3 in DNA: TGCAGCGTTCTCGAAGGCGGAGGAGACCAACAGCTGTTTTTT.

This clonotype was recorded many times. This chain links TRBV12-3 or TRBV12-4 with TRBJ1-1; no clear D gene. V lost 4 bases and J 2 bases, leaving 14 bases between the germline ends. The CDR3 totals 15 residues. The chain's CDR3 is CASSYVPSPNTEAFF. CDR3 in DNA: TGTGCCAGCAGTTACGTCCCGTCCCCCAACACTGAAGCTTTCTTT.

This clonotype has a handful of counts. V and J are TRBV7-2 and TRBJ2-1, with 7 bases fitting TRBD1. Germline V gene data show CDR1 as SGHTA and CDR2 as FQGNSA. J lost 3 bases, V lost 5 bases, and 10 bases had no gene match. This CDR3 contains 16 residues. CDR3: CASSTTSGQSYNEQFF. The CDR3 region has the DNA TGTGCCAGCAGCACAACCTCGGGACAGAGCTACAATGAGCAGTTCTTC.

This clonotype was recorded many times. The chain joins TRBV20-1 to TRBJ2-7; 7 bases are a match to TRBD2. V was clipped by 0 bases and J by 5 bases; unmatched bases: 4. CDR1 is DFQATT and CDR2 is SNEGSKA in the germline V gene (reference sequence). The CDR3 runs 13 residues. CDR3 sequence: CSARDGGRDEQYV. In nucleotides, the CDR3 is TGCAGTGCTAGAGATGGAGGGAGGGACGAGCAGTACGTC.

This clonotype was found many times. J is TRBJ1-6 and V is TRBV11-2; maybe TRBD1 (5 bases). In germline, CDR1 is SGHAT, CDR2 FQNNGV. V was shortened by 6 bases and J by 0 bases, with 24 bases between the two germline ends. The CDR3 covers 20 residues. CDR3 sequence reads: CASRSEEPGRRSSYNSPLHF. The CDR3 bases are TGTGCCAGCAGATCCGAGGAGCCGGGACGGCGTAGCTCCTATAATTCACCCCTCCACTTT. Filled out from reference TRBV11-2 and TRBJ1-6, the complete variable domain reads EAGVAQSPRYKIIEKRQSVAFWCNPISGHATLYWYQQILGQGPKLLIQFQNNGVVDDSQLPKDRFSAERLKGVDSTLKIQPAKLEDSAVYLCASRSEEPGRRSSYNSPLHFGNGTRLTVT.

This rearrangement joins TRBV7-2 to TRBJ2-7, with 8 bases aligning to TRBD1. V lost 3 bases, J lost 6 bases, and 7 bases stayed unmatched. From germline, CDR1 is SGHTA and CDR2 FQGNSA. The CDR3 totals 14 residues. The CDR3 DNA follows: TGTGCCAGCAGCTTGAACCTGGACAGGGTCGAGCAGTACGTC. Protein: CASSLNLDRVEQYV.

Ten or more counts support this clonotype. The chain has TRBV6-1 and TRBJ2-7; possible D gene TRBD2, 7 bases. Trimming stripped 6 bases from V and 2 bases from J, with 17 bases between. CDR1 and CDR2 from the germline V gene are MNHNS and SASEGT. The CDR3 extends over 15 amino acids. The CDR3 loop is CASRIRGGNTYEQYF. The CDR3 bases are TGTGCCAGCAGGATAAGGGGGGGAAACACCTACGAGCAGTACTTC.